Listed here are 26 T cell receptor beta chains from one sample, sequenced in a study of blood T cell repertoires in COVID-19. Sequenced by immunoSEQ multiplex PCR; TCRdb stores in-frame clones only, minus some. The table includes 250,000 to 300,000 clones, approximately 82% detected once. The sample taken for sequencing was peripheral blood. The receptors shown here come from an elderly man with acute or convalescent COVID-19.

V gene TRBV5-4 combines with J gene TRBJ2-5, with 7 bases that match TRBD1. Unmatched junction bases numbered 4, after V lost 0 bases and J lost 2 bases. The length of the CDR3 is 15 residues. The V gene's germline CDR1 is SGHNT and CDR2 YYREEE (reference sequence). In DNA, the CDR3 is TGTGCCAGCAGCTTGGTTGGGACAGAACAAGAGACCCAGTACTTC. It specifies CASSLVGTEQETQYF.

The J gene is TRBJ2-5, the V gene TRBV7-2; 8 bases fit TRBD1. Germline V gives CDR1 SGHTA, CDR2 FQGNSA. The CDR3 has 14 residues. The trim removed 1 base at V and 6 bases at J, leaving 4 bases unmatched. The CDR3 region is CASSLGRGRQTQYF. The CDR3 nucleotides are TGTGCCAGCAGCTTAGGCAGGGGGCGGCAGACCCAGTACTTC.

The gene calls are TRBV27 and TRBJ2-4, with TRBD2 as a possible D gene (6 bases). CDR1 and CDR2 (germline): MNHEY, SMNVEV (reference sequence). The CDR3 sequence is 19 residues long. The V end was cut by 5 bases, the J end by 2 bases, with 25 bases between. This chain's CDR3 is CASSTRAGGTLGSKNIQYF. CDR3 nucleotides: TGTGCCAGCAGTACGCGGGCTGGGGGGACCCTCGGGTCCAAAAACATTCAGTACTTC.

The J gene is TRBJ1-5, the V gene TRBV5-1; possibly TRBD1 for D (5 bases). Germline V gene lookup returns CDR1 SGHRS and CDR2 YFSETQ. The V and J ends lost 0 bases and 8 bases respectively, with 15 bases between them. This CDR3 has 15 amino acids. This CDR3 is CASSLGAGFLEPQHF. The CDR3 nucleotides read TGCGCCAGCAGCTTGGGGGCAGGGTTTCTAGAGCCCCAGCATTTT.

The V gene is TRBV6-1, the J gene TRBJ1-3, with D perhaps matching TRBD1 (5 bases). The germline V gene encodes CDR1 MNHNS and CDR2 SASEGT. The CDR3 has 15 residues. The ends were cut back, 1 base at V and 0 bases at J, with 7 bases in the middle. The CDR3 DNA sequence: TGTGCCAGCAGTGAAGAGGGGTTCTCTGGAAACACCATATATTTT. Protein: CASSEEGFSGNTIYF.

V is TRBV18 and J is TRBJ2-1; 9 bases align to TRBD1. This CDR3 is 15 amino acids long. Unmatched junction bases numbered 0, after V lost 0 bases and J lost 3 bases. Germline values: CDR1 KGHSH, CDR2 LQKENI. CDR3 bases: TGTGCCAGCTCACCACCGGGACAGGGCTACAATGAGCAGTTCTTC. Amino acids: CASSPPGQGYNEQFF.

The chain carries TRBV28 and TRBJ1-3; D is uncertain. The germline V gene has CDR1 MDHEN and CDR2 SYDVKM. The ends were cut back, 9 bases at V and 2 bases at J, with 8 bases in the middle. This CDR3 region has 12 residues. The CDR3 DNA reads as TGTGCCAGTTCAATTCCTGGAAACACCATATATTTT. Residues: CASSIPGNTIYF.

The chain uses TRBV30 and TRBJ1-2, with 8 bases aligning to TRBD1. J was trimmed by 8 bases and V by 7 bases; bases with no gene match: 12. The germline V gene encodes CDR1 GTSNPN and CDR2 SVGIG (reference sequence). This CDR3 contains 13 residues. The CDR3 DNA sequence: TGTGCCTATTCAAGACAGGGGATGGAAGGCTACACCTTC. Translated, it gives CAYSRQGMEGYTF.

This clone has more than one count but fewer than ten. The chain joins TRBV19 to TRBJ2-1, with 9 bases aligning to TRBD2. Trimming took 3 bases from V and 9 from J; bases not matched to a gene: 12. This CDR3 has 16 residues. Looked up from germline, CDR1 is LNHDA and CDR2 is SQIVND (reference sequence). The CDR3 spells CASSIILGSGSGEQFF. In DNA form, the CDR3 reads TGTGCCAGTAGTATTATACTAGGTAGCGGGAGCGGTGAGCAGTTCTTC.

CDR3 protein: CASSDVYGQGVEPQHF. CDR3 bases: TGTGCCAGCAGTGACGTCTACGGACAGGGAGTGGAGCCCCAGCATTTT. The chain combines TRBV6-1 with TRBJ1-5; 8 bases are a match to TRBD1. The junction had 12 bases not matched to a gene; V was cut back by 3 bases and J by 8 bases. CDR3 length: 16 residues. In germline, CDR1 is MNHNS, CDR2 SASEGT.

V and J are TRBV19 and TRBJ1-5; D unclear. Trimming left V 5 bases short and J 4 bases short, with 6 bases between. CDR3 length: 12 amino acids. Germline values: CDR1 LNHDA, CDR2 SQIVND (reference sequence). CDR3 bases: TGTGCCAGTAGTTTTCTGAATCAGCCCCAGCATTTT. This translates into CASSFLNQPQHF. The variable domain in full, completed from reference TRBV19 and TRBJ1-5, reads DGGITQSPKYLFRKEGQNVTLSCEQNLNHDAMYWYRQDPGQGLRLIYYSQIVNDFQKGDIAEGYSVSREKKESFPLTVTSAQKNPTAFYLCASSFLNQPQHFGDGTRLSIL.

CDR3 sequence: CASTEQALSNYGYTF. CDR3 sequence (DNA): TGTGCCAGCACCGAACAGGCGTTATCTAACTATGGCTACACCTTC. The V and J genes are TRBV2 and TRBJ1-2, with D possibly matching TRBD1 (5 bases). CDR3 length: 15 residues. Germline V gives CDR1 SNHLY, CDR2 FYNNEI. The V end lost 7 bases, the J end lost 0 bases, and 15 bases lay between the germline ends.

This chain joins TRBV29-1 and TRBJ1-3, with TRBD1 as a possible D gene (5 bases). The CDR3 covers 14 residues. Trimming left V 4 bases short and J 1 base short, with 11 bases between. The V gene's germline CDR1 is SQVTM and CDR2 ANQGSEA. CDR3 in DNA: TGCAGCGTTGGGGGCAGGGCTTCTGGAAACACCATATATTTT. Translated, it gives CSVGGRASGNTIYF.

The V and J genes are TRBV28 and TRBJ2-7; 9 bases line up with TRBD1. The CDR3 is 16 residues long. Germline lookup yields CDR1 MDHEN and CDR2 SYDVKM. V dropped 5 bases and J dropped 1; count of bases not matched to a gene: 9. The CDR3 DNA reads as TGTGCCAGCAGTCCTCGTCCGGGACAGGGATCCTACGAGCAGTACTTC. This codes for CASSPRPGQGSYEQYF.

This sequence joins TRBV5-1 and TRBJ1-6, with TRBD1 identical over 9 bases. V was clipped by 4 bases and J by 9 bases; unmatched bases: 5. The CDR3 runs 14 residues. The germline gives CDR1 SGHRS, CDR2 YFSETQ. The CDR3 is CASSKDRGVSPLHF. CDR3 nucleotides: TGCGCCAGCAGCAAGGACAGGGGCGTTTCACCCCTCCACTTT.

To note about this clone: Other DNA variants within this sample encode the same CDR3. This chain links TRBV28 with TRBJ2-3; D is undetermined. The CDR3 covers 13 residues. V dropped 3 bases and J dropped 1 base, with 5 bases sitting between them. Germline V gives CDR1 MDHEN, CDR2 SYDVKM. The chain's CDR3 is CASSLAGTDTQYF. CDR3 bases: TGTGCCAGCAGTTTGGCAGGCACAGATACGCAGTATTTT.

V usage is TRBV19 and J usage is TRBJ2-1; unclear D gene. Germline CDR1 is LNHDA and CDR2 is SQIVND (reference sequence). The V and J ends lost 5 bases and 3 bases respectively, with 11 bases between them. The CDR3 contains 14 residues. The CDR3 loop is CASSERLYYNEQFF. The DNA of the CDR3 is TGTGCCAGTAGTGAGCGACTCTACTACAATGAGCAGTTCTTC.

This chain connects TRBV19 to TRBJ2-2, with 10 nucleotides matching TRBD2. Looked up from germline, CDR1 is LNHDA and CDR2 is SQIVND (reference sequence). This CDR3 is built from 16 residues. Unmatched junction bases numbered 6, after V lost 8 bases and J lost 0 bases. CDR3 bases: TGTGCCAGTGATGGACTAGCGGATTCGAACACCGGGGAGCTGTTTTTT. Its translation is CASDGLADSNTGELFF. Full variable domain (remainder filled in from reference TRBV19 and TRBJ2-2): DGGITQSPKYLFRKEGQNVTLSCEQNLNHDAMYWYRQDPGQGLRLIYYSQIVNDFQKGDIAEGYSVSREKKESFPLTVTSAQKNPTAFYLCASDGLADSNTGELFFGEGSRLTVL.

The chain couples TRBV28 to TRBJ2-7; 9 bases line up with TRBD1. The CDR3 has 14 residues. V lost 5 bases and J lost 3; bases outside the gene matches: 5. Germline V gives CDR1 MDHEN, CDR2 SYDVKM. The CDR3 is CASSTRTGVYEQYF. As DNA, the CDR3 is TGTGCCAGCAGTACCAGGACAGGGGTCTACGAGCAGTACTTC.

This sequence joins TRBV5-6 and TRBJ1-5, with D uncertain. Germline V gene lookup returns CDR1 SGHDT and CDR2 YYEEEE. This CDR3 region has 13 residues. With 1 base removed from V and 7 bases from J, the gap between germline ends came to 9 bases. As DNA, the CDR3 is TGTGCCAGCAGCTTGATCCCGGGACAGCCCCAGCATTTT. It specifies CASSLIPGQPQHF.

This chain uses TRBV19 with TRBJ1-6, with unresolved D. Germline CDR1 is LNHDA and CDR2 is SQIVND (reference sequence). This CDR3 is built from 15 residues. Trimming took off 6 bases at V and 6 bases at J, with 15 bases between the two ends. The CDR3 nucleotides read TGTGCCAGTAGGCGGACTGGAGAGGGTAATTCACCCCTCCACTTT. Its translation: CASRRTGEGNSPLHF.

The chain has TRBV6-1 and TRBJ1-4; no clear D. CDR3 length: 17 residues. In germline, CDR1 is MNHNS, CDR2 SASEGT. Trimming shortened V by 1 base and J by 0 bases, and 12 bases separated the two germline ends. CDR3 nucleotides: TGTGCCAGCAGTGAAGTATCAGTTTCTGCAACTAATGAAAAACTGTTTTTT. It is translated as CASSEVSVSATNEKLFF.

V usage is TRBV28 and J usage is TRBJ2-7, with D perhaps matching TRBD1 (6 bases). Germline CDR1 and CDR2: MDHEN and SYDVKM. The CDR3 contains 13 residues. V lost 2 bases, J lost 6 bases, and 11 bases lay in between. In DNA, the CDR3 is TGTGCCAGCAGTTTAATACAGGGCTCCGAGCAGTACTTC. This encodes CASSLIQGSEQYF.

In its sample, this clone was seen once. The rearrangement links TRBV12-3 or TRBV12-4 to TRBJ2-5, with D perhaps TRBD2 (6 bases). This CDR3 comprises 12 residues. V was pared by 3 bases and J by 9 bases, with 11 bases between. This CDR3 is CASSLAGGAQYF. CDR3 in DNA: TGTGCCAGCAGTTTGGCCGGAGGGGCCCAGTACTTC.

The chain uses TRBV3-1 (or the pseudogene TRBV3-2) and TRBJ2-4; 7 nucleotides match TRBD1. Unmatched junction bases numbered 4, after V lost 2 bases and J lost 9 bases. CDR3 size: 13 residues. Germline loops: CDR1 LGHDT, CDR2 YNNKEL (reference sequence). The CDR3 bases are TGTGCCAGCAGCCAACTACAGGGGACCATTCAGTACTTC. Translated: CASSQLQGTIQYF.

This clone occurred a few times. The chain links TRBV6-5 to TRBJ2-2; D is perhaps TRBD1 (6 bases). The CDR3 is 13 residues long. Germline V gives CDR1 MNHEY, CDR2 SVGAGI. Trimming pared 10 bases from V and 1 base from J, leaving 10 bases between. The CDR3 DNA follows: TGTGCCACGAAAGGGGGGAACACCGGGGAGCTGTTTTTT. It specifies CATKGGNTGELFF.